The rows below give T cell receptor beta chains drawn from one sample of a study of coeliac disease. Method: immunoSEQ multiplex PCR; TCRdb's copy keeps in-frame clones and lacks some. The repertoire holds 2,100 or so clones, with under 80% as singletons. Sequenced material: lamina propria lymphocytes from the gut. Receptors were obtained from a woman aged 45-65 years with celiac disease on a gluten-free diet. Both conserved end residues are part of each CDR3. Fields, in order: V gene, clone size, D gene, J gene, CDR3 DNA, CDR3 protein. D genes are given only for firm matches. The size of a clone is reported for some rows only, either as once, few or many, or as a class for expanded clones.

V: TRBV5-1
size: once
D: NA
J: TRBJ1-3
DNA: TGCGCCAGCAGCCGAAACAGGGAGTTTGGAAACACCATATATTTT
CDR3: CASSRNREFGNTIYF

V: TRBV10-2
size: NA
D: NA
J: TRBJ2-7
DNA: TGCGCCAGCCAACTCAGGGGTTTGAGCTACGAGCAGTACTTC
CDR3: CASQLRGLSYEQYF

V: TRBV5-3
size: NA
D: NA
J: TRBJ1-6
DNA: TGTGCCAGAAGCTCGAGGACTAGATGTAATTCACCCCTCCACTTT
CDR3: CARSSRTRCNSPLHF

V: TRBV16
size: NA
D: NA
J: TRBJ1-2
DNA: TGTGCCAGCAGTCGGGACACTGTCTATGGCTACACCTTC
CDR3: CASSRDTVYGYTF

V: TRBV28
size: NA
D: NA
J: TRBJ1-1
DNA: TGTGCCAGCAGCTTTACCGTTCTAATCACTGAAGCTTTCTTT
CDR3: CASSFTVLITEAFF

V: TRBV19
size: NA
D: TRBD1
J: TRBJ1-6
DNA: TGTGCCAGTAGTCGGGACAGGGGTCTCTCACCCCTCCACTTT
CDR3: CASSRDRGLSPLHF

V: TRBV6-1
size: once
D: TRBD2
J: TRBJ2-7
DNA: TGTGCCAGCTCGGGGCGGGGGGTTTCCTACGAGCAGTACTTC
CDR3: CASSGRGVSYEQYF

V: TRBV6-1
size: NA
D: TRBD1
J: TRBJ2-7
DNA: TGTGCCAGCACCCCTGTCCGGGACAGCTACGAGCAGTACTTC
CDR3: CASTPVRDSYEQYF

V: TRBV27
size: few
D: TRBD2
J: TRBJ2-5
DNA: TGTGCCAGCAGTTTATCGCTAGCGGGGGGATCAGAGACCCAGTACTTC
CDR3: CASSLSLAGGSETQYF

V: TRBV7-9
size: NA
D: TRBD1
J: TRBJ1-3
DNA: TGTGCCAGCAGCTCGGACAGGGCTGGAAACACCATATATTTT
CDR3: CASSSDRAGNTIYF

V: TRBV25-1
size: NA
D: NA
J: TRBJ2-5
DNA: TGTGCCAGCGGGCAAGTCCCCCAAGAGACCCAGTACTTC
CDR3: CASGQVPQETQYF

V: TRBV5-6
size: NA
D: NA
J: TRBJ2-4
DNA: TGTGCCAGCAGCCTTCCGGGGTCGGCCAAAAACATTCAGTACTTC
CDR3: CASSLPGSAKNIQYF

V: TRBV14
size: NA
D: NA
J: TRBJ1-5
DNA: TGTGCCAGCAGCCCTCTGGGAGATAGCAATCAGCCCCAGCATTTT
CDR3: CASSPLGDSNQPQHF

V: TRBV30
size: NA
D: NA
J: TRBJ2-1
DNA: TGTGCCTGGAGTGTACGGCGGGGACAGAACTACAATGAGCAGTTCTTC
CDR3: CAWSVRRGQNYNEQFF

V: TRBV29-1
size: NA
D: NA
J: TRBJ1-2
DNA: TGCAGCGTTTTTGGAGGGGCAACCGGCTACACCTTC
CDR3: CSVFGGATGYTF

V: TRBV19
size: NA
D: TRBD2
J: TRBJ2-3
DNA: TGTGCCAGTAGTAGGGGCGTACTAGCGGGGGGCCTAGCAGATACGCAGTATTTT
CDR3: CASSRGVLAGGLADTQYF

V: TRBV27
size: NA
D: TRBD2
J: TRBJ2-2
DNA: TGTGCCAGCAGGAGCGGGGGCCTGAACACCGGGGAGCTGTTTTTT
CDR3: CASRSGGLNTGELFF

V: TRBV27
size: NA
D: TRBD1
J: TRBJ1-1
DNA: TGTGCCAGCAGTCACTTACCCTCCCACAGGGGATATGACACTGAAGCTTTCTTT
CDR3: CASSHLPSHRGYDTEAFF

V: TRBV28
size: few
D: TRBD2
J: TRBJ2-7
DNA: TGTGCCAGCAGTTTATCTCTAGCGGGGGATCACCCCCGTTATTACGAGCAGTACTTC
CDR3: CASSLSLAGDHPRYYEQYF

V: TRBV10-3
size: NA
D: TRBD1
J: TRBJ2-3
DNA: TGTGCCATCAGTGATCTGACAGGGACGGGAGATACGCAGTATTTT
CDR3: CAISDLTGTGDTQYF

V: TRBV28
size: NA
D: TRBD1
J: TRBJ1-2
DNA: TGTGCCAGCAGTTTAAACGGACAGGGTAACTATGGCTACACCTTC
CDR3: CASSLNGQGNYGYTF

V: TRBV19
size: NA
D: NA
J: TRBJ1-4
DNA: TGTGCCAGTGCGCGGAGGGGTTTTAATGAAAAACTGTTTTTT
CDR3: CASARRGFNEKLFF

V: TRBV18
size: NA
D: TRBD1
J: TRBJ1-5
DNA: TGTGCCAGCTCCCGATCCTTGGACAGGGGTCATCAGCCCCAGCATTTT
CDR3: CASSRSLDRGHQPQHF

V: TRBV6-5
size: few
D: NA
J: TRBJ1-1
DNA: TGTGCCAGCAAAGACAACTCTGAAGCTTTCTTT
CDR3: CASKDNSEAFF

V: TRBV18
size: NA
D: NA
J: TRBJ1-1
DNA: TGTGCCAGCTCACCACTTCGGGGCACTGAAGCTTTCTTT
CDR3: CASSPLRGTEAFF

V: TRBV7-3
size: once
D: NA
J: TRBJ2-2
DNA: TGTGCCAGCAGCTTAGGGGCAGGGAAGGTGCTCGGGGAGCTGTTTTTT
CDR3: CASSLGAGKVLGELFF

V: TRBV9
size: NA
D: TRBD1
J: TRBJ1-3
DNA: TGTGCCAGCAGCGTAGTCCCAGGGGGAGGCGGAAACACCATATATTTT
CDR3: CASSVVPGGGGNTIYF

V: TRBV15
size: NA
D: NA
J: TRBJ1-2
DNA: TGTGCCACCAGCCCCAGGGAGGGGAACGGCTACACCTTC
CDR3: CATSPREGNGYTF

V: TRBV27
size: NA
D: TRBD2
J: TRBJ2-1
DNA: TGTGCCAGCAGTCGACTAGCGGGGGGGCCAAACGAGCAGTTCTTC
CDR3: CASSRLAGGPNEQFF

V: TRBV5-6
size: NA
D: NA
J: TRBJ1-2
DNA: TGTGCCAGCAGCTTGGGACAGGTATATGGCTACACCTTC
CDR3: CASSLGQVYGYTF

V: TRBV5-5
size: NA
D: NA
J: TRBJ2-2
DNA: TGTGCCAGCAGCTTGGCAGGGCCCGGGGAGCTGTTTTTT
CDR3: CASSLAGPGELFF

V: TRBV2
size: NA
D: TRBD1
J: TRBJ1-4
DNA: TGTGCCAGCAGTGTCGGGACAGGGCGGGAAAAACTGTTTTTT
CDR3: CASSVGTGREKLFF

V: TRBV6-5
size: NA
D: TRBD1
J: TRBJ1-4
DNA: TGTGCCAGCAGTAAGAAACAGGGGTTTAATGAAAAACTGTTTTTT
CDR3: CASSKKQGFNEKLFF

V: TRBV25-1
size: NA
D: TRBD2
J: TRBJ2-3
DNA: TGTGCCAGCAGTGAGGGACTAGCGGGGGAGACAGATACGCAGTATTTT
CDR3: CASSEGLAGETDTQYF

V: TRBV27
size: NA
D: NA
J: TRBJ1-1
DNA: TGTGCCAGCAGTTTATCGGGGGGGTTCGGCACTGAAGCTTTCTTT
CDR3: CASSLSGGFGTEAFF

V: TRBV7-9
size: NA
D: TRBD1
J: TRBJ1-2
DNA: TGTGCCAGCAACCTAGGACAGGACTATGGCTACACCTTC
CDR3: CASNLGQDYGYTF